This TCR beta chain was sequenced during a study of a mutant IDH1 vaccine in newly diagnosed glioma. At the level of the study: Of the patients given treatment, approximately 62% were male and around 38% were female, and a mean age of around 38 years was recorded. It was radiotherapy, temozolomide, or both that patients received previously, with most receiving both.

Time point of the sample: baseline, week 1 (first vaccination visit). As to treatment: pre-vaccination baseline after standard-of-care therapy. Repertoires were generated with immunoSEQ multiplex PCR, while TCRdb's copy carries only in-frame clones and drops some. The sample records about 88,000 clones, approximately 80% being singletons. The clonotype was recovered from a man aged 35-49 years with glioma. Some clones in this sample may be carry-over from other donors' samples. The sequenced sample was PBMCs, obtained from a glioma patient treated with radiotherapy, temozolomide or both.

CDR3 residues: CASSLFPPGQGAPGGYTF. The CDR3 nucleotides are TGTGCCAGCAGTTTATTCCCCCCGGGACAGGGGGCGCCGGGTGGCTACACCTTC. The V gene is TRBV27, the J gene TRBJ1-2; 12 bases are a match to TRBD1. Unmatched junction bases numbered 13, after V lost 1 base and J lost 7 bases. Germline V gives CDR1 MNHEY, CDR2 SMNVEV (reference sequence). The CDR3 is made up of 18 amino acids.